The 25 T cell receptor beta chains listed next were all sequenced from one sample in a study of CD8 T cells in ankylosing spondylitis. TCRdb reprocessed the 5' RACE reads via MiXCR and lists one record per CDR3 protein. The sample has over 20,000 distinct CDR3 sequences, about 17% seen once. Source material: blood. All receptors come from a male donor with ankylosing spondylitis or in good health (not recorded which).

This clonotype was seen a few times. This chain joins TRBV27 and TRBJ2-7; D uncertain. This CDR3 has 15 residues. The V end was cut by 2 bases, the J end by 3 bases, with 14 bases between. In germline, CDR1 is MNHEY, CDR2 SMNVEV (reference sequence). CDR3 coding DNA: TGTGCCAGCAGTTTAACACACGGAAAAAGCTACGAGCAGTACTTC. It encodes CASSLTHGKSYEQYF.

This clonotype has just a few counts. This chain connects TRBV11-1 to TRBJ2-1; the D call may be TRBD1 or TRBD2 (6 bases each). V lost 2 bases and J 9 bases, leaving 17 bases between the germline ends. This CDR3 has 15 amino acids. CDR1 is SGHAT, CDR2 FQDESV, per germline (reference sequence). As DNA, the CDR3 is TGTGCCAGCAGCTTACTGGGGGGCCCCAGTACTGAGCAGTTCTTC. This translates into CASSLLGGPSTEQFF.

This clonotype turned up a few times. The genes are TRBV6-6 and TRBJ2-3; no clear D gene. Trimming shortened V by 3 bases and J by 12 bases, and 10 bases separated the two germline ends. The CDR3 extends over 11 amino acids. Germline values: CDR1 MNHNY, CDR2 SVGAGI (reference sequence). CDR3 in amino acids: CASSYAEIQYF. The CDR3 bases are TGTGCCAGCAGTTATGCGGAAATCCAGTATTTT.

This chain uses TRBV12-3 or TRBV12-4 with TRBJ2-5; D not certain. V was cut by 4 bases and J by 1 base, with 7 bases left in between. The CDR3 spans 13 residues. This CDR3 reads CASSSGLQETQYF. In nucleotides, the CDR3 is TGTGCCAGCAGTTCGGGCCTCCAAGAGACCCAGTACTTC.

This clonotype was counted between two and nine times. CDR3 sequence reads: CASRASGGRGYEQYF. CDR3 nucleotide sequence: TGTGCCAGCAGGGCCTCGGGCGGGAGGGGCTACGAGCAGTACTTC. The V and J genes are TRBV7-2 and TRBJ2-7, with TRBD2 matching over 9 bases. CDR3 length: 15 amino acids. Germline CDR1 and CDR2: SGHTA and FQGNSA. Trimming took 6 bases from V and 3 from J; bases not matched to a gene: 9.

This clonotype was detected ten times or more. The chain links TRBV5-5 to TRBJ2-3; D might be TRBD1 (5 bases). CDR3 length: 14 amino acids. The V end lost 0 bases, the J end lost 5 bases, and 10 bases lay between the germline ends. Germline loops: CDR1 SGHKS, CDR2 YYEKEE (reference sequence). The CDR3 reads CASSLAAGLDTQYF. CDR3 sequence (DNA): TGTGCCAGCAGCTTGGCGGCAGGGTTAGATACGCAGTATTTT.

This clonotype is classed as medium-sized. The rearrangement links TRBV4-1 to TRBJ2-3; 8 nucleotides match TRBD1. Germline lookup yields CDR1 MGHRA and CDR2 YSYEKL. The CDR3 totals 15 residues. Germline trimming cut 1 base from V and 1 base from J; bases unmatched to any gene: 1. The CDR3 here is CASSQATGGTDTQYF. The DNA for the CDR3 is TGCGCCAGCAGCCAAGCGACAGGGGGCACAGATACGCAGTATTTT.

The sample holds one count of this clonotype. The genes are TRBV29-1 and TRBJ2-3; D ambiguous. CDR1 is SQVTM, CDR2 ANQGSEA, per germline. The CDR3 is 15 amino acids. V was trimmed by 5 bases and J by 0 bases, leaving 15 bases between them. The CDR3 region is CSVIKDASSTDTQYF. The CDR3 DNA reads TGCAGCGTTATTAAGGACGCATCTAGCACAGATACGCAGTATTTT.

Turning to this clonotype: This may be a read error: a much more frequent sequence differs by one nucleotide. The chain employs TRBV28 and TRBJ2-4, with TRBD2 as a possible D gene (5 bases). The CDR3 runs 15 residues. The germline V gene encodes CDR1 MDHEN and CDR2 SYDVKM. For the CDR3, the DNA is TGTGCCAGCACCACAAACCGGGGAGCCCAAAACATTCAGTACTTC. It is translated as CASTTNRGAQNIQYF.

This clonotype has only one observation. With a much larger clone just one base away, this may be a read error. The J gene is TRBJ2-7, the V gene TRBV29-1, with D perhaps matching TRBD2 (5 bases). In germline, CDR1 is SQVTM, CDR2 ANQGSEA. Trimming left V 6 bases short and J 7 bases short, with 16 bases between. The CDR3 loop spans 12 amino acids. CDR3: CSVAWSRGEQYF. The CDR3 bases are TGCAGCGTCGCATGGAGCCGAGGGGAGCAGTACTTC.

The genes are TRBV12-3 or TRBV12-4 and TRBJ2-2; D might be TRBD2 (6 bases). The CDR3 totals 15 residues. Trimming shortened V by 2 bases and J by 6 bases, and 13 bases separated the two germline ends. CDR3: CASSLRVPGAGELFF. The DNA for the CDR3 is TGTGCCAGCAGTTTAAGAGTCCCGGGGGCCGGGGAGCTGTTTTTT.

This clonotype was detected ten times or more. The rearrangement joins TRBV28 to TRBJ1-5; 7 bases line up with TRBD1. This CDR3 has 14 amino acids. Germline values: CDR1 MDHEN, CDR2 SYDVKM. J was trimmed by 2 bases and V by 4 bases; bases with no gene match: 2. CDR3 sequence: CASSSGTGNQPQHF. The CDR3 coding sequence is TGTGCCAGCAGTTCTGGGACAGGCAATCAGCCCCAGCATTTT.

In this sample, this clonotype turned up many times. This sequence joins TRBV6-1 and TRBJ2-7, with D perhaps TRBD1 or TRBD2 (5 bases each). The germline CDR1 and CDR2 sequences are MNHNS and SASEGT. V gave up 6 bases and J gave up 2 bases, with 11 bases separating them. The CDR3 runs to 13 residues. This chain's CDR3 is CASSRDGTYEQYF. The DNA of the CDR3 is TGTGCCAGCAGCCGGGACGGAACCTACGAGCAGTACTTC.

This clonotype was counted at least ten times. The V and J genes are TRBV29-1 and TRBJ1-1; D unresolved. The V gene's germline CDR1 is SQVTM and CDR2 ANQGSEA. This CDR3 is built from 13 residues. Deletions cut 6 bases from V and 1 base from J, with 12 bases between. In DNA, the CDR3 is TGCAGCGTCCTAAATTACCAGAACACTGAAGCTTTCTTT. It yields the protein CSVLNYQNTEAFF.

Ten or more counts support this clonotype. The CDR3 DNA follows: TGCAGTGCGACCGACGTAGCCTACGAGCAGTACTTC. This sequence encodes CSATDVAYEQYF. This chain connects TRBV20-1 to TRBJ2-7; D remains unclear. This CDR3 contains 12 residues. The germline V and J ends were trimmed by 6 bases and 2 bases, with 11 bases remaining between them. The germline V gene has CDR1 DFQATT and CDR2 SNEGSKA (reference sequence).

This chain's CDR3 is CATSRSRRGEQFF. The CDR3 bases are TGTGCCACCAGCAGATCCCGGAGGGGTGAGCAGTTCTTC. The genes are TRBV15 and TRBJ2-1; weak D call: TRBD2 (6 bases). The germline V gene has CDR1 LNHNV and CDR2 YYDKDF (reference sequence). V gave up 2 bases and J gave up 9 bases, with 11 bases separating them. The CDR3 is 13 residues long. The whole variable domain, filled in from reference TRBV15 and TRBJ2-1, reads DAMVIQNPRYQVTQFGKPVTLSCSQTLNHNVMYWYQQKSSQAPKLLFHYYDKDFNNEADTPDNFQSRRPNTSFCFLDIRSPGLGDTAMYLCATSRSRRGEQFFGPGTRLTVL.

Regarding this clonotype: The junction departs from the called germline gene at one end, perhaps through a read error. The chain combines TRBV28 with TRBJ2-2; 7 positions agree with TRBD1. Germline V gene lookup returns CDR1 MDHEN and CDR2 SYDVKM. This CDR3 is 17 amino acids long. The CDR3 here is CASSFPPGQRNTGELFF. The CDR3 nucleotides read TGTGCCAGCAGTTTCCCCCCGGGACAGAGGAACACCGGGGAACTGTTTTTT. Based on the CDR3 plus reference TRBV28 and TRBJ2-2, the full variable domain is DVKVTQSSRYLVKRTGEKVFLECVQDMDHENMFWYRQDPGLGLRLIYFSYDVKMKEKGDIPEGYSVSREKKERFSLILESASTNQTSMYLCASSFPPGQRNTGELFFGEGSRLTVL.

The chain carries TRBV12-3 or TRBV12-4 and TRBJ2-2; D might be TRBD1 (6 bases). V was shortened by 3 bases and J by 5 bases, with 10 bases between the two germline ends. The CDR3 is 14 residues long. CDR3 bases: TGTGCCAGCAGTTTTCAGGGGATGACCGGGGAGCTGTTTTTT. This codes for CASSFQGMTGELFF.

This clonotype was seen a few times. This rearrangement joins TRBV5-1 to TRBJ1-1, with D possibly TRBD1 on 5 matching bases. V gave up 0 bases and J gave up 1 base, with 7 bases separating them. The germline V gene encodes CDR1 SGHRS and CDR2 YFSETQ. The CDR3 sequence is 14 residues long. CDR3 sequence (DNA): TGCGCCAGCAGCTTGGCCGGGGGGAACACTGAAGCTTTCTTT. As protein: CASSLAGGNTEAFF.

The chain uses TRBV9 and TRBJ2-3; D remains ambiguous. The CDR3 extends over 14 amino acids. CDR1 and CDR2 from the germline V gene are SGDLS and YYNGEE. V lost 6 bases, J lost 0 bases, and 11 bases lay in between. CDR3 amino acids: CASTRSWSTDTQYF. The DNA for the CDR3 is TGTGCCAGCACCCGTAGCTGGAGCACAGATACGCAGTATTTT.

This clonotype was seen many times. This rearrangement joins TRBV29-1 to TRBJ2-5; a weak D match, TRBD2 (6 bases). The germline V gene encodes CDR1 SQVTM and CDR2 ANQGSEA. The V end lost 0 bases, the J end lost 4 bases, and 9 bases lay between the germline ends. The CDR3 has 13 residues. CDR3 residues: CSVEEAGTETQYF. In DNA form, the CDR3 reads TGCAGCGTTGAAGAAGCGGGCACAGAGACCCAGTACTTC.

There are a few counts of this clonotype. The gene calls are TRBV3-1 and TRBJ2-3; 8 bases are a match to TRBD2. The CDR3 is made up of 15 amino acids. The trim removed 3 bases at V and 3 bases at J, leaving 5 bases unmatched. Per germline, CDR1 LGHDT and CDR2 YNNKEL (reference sequence). CDR3 coding DNA: TGTGCCAGCAGCCATTCAGCGGGGGAGACAGATACGCAGTATTTT. Protein product: CASSHSAGETDTQYF.

This clonotype has ten or more counts. The J gene is TRBJ2-5, the V gene TRBV7-9; 9 bases match TRBD2. The CDR3 has 15 residues. Unmatched junction bases numbered 6, after V lost 4 bases and J lost 3 bases. Germline CDR1 is SEHNR and CDR2 is FQNEAQ (reference sequence). The CDR3 reads CASSSATSGEETQYF. Here the CDR3 DNA reads TGTGCCAGCAGCTCCGCGACTAGCGGAGAAGAGACCCAGTACTTC. Full variable domain (rest looked up from reference TRBV7-9 and TRBJ2-5): DTGVSQNPRHKITKRGQNVTFRCDPISEHNRLYWYRQTLGQGPEFLTYFQNEAQLEKSRLLSDRFSAERPKGSFSTLEIQRTEQGDSAMYLCASSSATSGEETQYFGPGTRLLVL.

This clonotype turned up a few times. V gene TRBV28 combines with J gene TRBJ2-7; 7 nucleotides line up with TRBD1. Trimming took 2 bases from V and 4 from J; bases not matched to a gene: 2. The germline V gene has CDR1 MDHEN and CDR2 SYDVKM. The CDR3 length is 13 residues. CDR3 residues: CASSLKGAYEQYF. CDR3 DNA: TGTGCCAGCAGTTTAAAGGGGGCGTACGAGCAGTACTTC.

The V and J genes are TRBV12-3 or TRBV12-4 and TRBJ2-1, with 8 bases aligning to TRBD2. The CDR3 runs 12 residues. The V and J ends lost 6 bases and 13 bases, in that order; junction bases with no gene match: 8. The CDR3 DNA reads TGTGCCAGCAGCATAGTTGGGACTAGTCAGTTCTTC. Its protein is CASSIVGTSQFF.